A selection of T cell receptor beta chains follows, all from one sample in a study of CD8 T cells in ankylosing spondylitis. TCRdb reprocessed the 5' RACE reads with MiXCR, giving one entry per CDR3 protein. The sample consists of hundreds of thousands of distinct CDR3 sequences, roughly 26% of them appearing once. The sample consisted of blood, either unsorted or a sorted T cell fraction (not recorded which). The receptor source for this set is a male donor with ankylosing spondylitis. The CDR3 runs from the conserved cysteine through the conserved F or W.

v_call cdr3_aa
TRBV11-2 CASSLDPPGLAGLEQFF
TRBV9 CASSVSQDPSYEQYF
TRBV2 CASKTQGAMDTQYF
TRBV2 CASTLDTTFAETQYF
TRBV24-1 CATRGGRATNEQFF
TRBV10-2 CASSESRGEGQPQHF
TRBV11-2 CASSTTGLSEQYF
TRBV10-2 CASGFGTSGLWAQYF
TRBV5-1 CASRTSGRADVKTQYF
TRBV6-5 CASSYSPWGNEQFF
TRBV7-6 CASSLAPAASNYGYTF
TRBV5-1 CASSSGLAYNEQFF
TRBV2 CASSGDRDTGELFF
TRBV2 CASRGQLNTGELFF
TRBV25-1 CASGLDRAEAFF
TRBV3-1 CASSQGEGQGYEQYF
TRBV7-2 CASSQDRLTTMHEQFF
TRBV20-1 CSARRQGLETQYF
TRBV24-1 CATLDSLGTEAFF
TRBV7-2 CASSPTAGTYNEQFF
TRBV28 CASSTGRVTDTQYF
TRBV4-2 CASSRGDETKNIQYF
TRBV7-2 CASSPGQGTGDTQYF
TRBV29-1 CSGTGQGEKLFF
TRBV5-1 CASSLGTGLEKLFF
TRBV4-1 CASSRIAGEIGELFF
TRBV5-1 CASSPRGGSGANVLTF
TRBV3-1 CASRLAGHNEQFF
TRBV5-1 CASSIGTSGTDTGELFF
TRBV5-1 CASSKTRSSPRDGYTF
TRBV12-3/TRBV12-4 CASSPHSGQGDQPQHF
TRBV5-1 CASSFQPRDRGNTEAFF
TRBV11-2 CASRTKAGFNEQFF
TRBV28 CASSSPSDPNTGELFF
TRBV12-5 CASGLVQYRDRGPDSGNTIYF
TRBV7-2 CASSLSSGIAGELFF
TRBV6-2/TRBV6-3 CASQGNEQFF
TRBV2 CASSEDRDIAYNEQFF
TRBV3-1 CASSQLPLAQSSYNEQFF
TRBV7-2 CASGLYNSGTDTQYF
TRBV20-1 CSARKLAGGTDTQYF
TRBV20-1 CSAHRQTTEAFF
TRBV20-1 CSARDRIAGANTQYF
TRBV12-3/TRBV12-4 CASSFGGGVGNEQFF
TRBV20-1 CSADDRFANTEAFF
TRBV20-1 CSARAQTGWVRGTEAFF
TRBV5-1 CASSFLAGGIQETQYF
TRBV6-2/TRBV6-3 CASSPNRDLNYGYTF
TRBV20-1 CSARANTGRNQPQHF
TRBV7-9 CASRRDSGNTEAFF
TRBV18 CASSPYHTDTQYF
TRBV6-5 CASSSQTGANTGELFF
TRBV10-3 CAITRTPEYNEQFF
TRBV24-1 CAARRGTGPADTQYF
TRBV7-2 CASSQDRLGNTGELFF